One sample yielded the 22 T cell receptor beta chains listed below, sequenced in a study of CD8 T cells in ankylosing spondylitis. TCRdb re-derived calls from the 5' RACE reads in MiXCR, one entry per CDR3 protein. The profile shows 250,000 to 350,000 distinct CDR3 sequences, 20% of them singletons. Sequencing was performed on blood, either unsorted or a sorted T cell fraction (not recorded which). These receptors originate from a male donor with ankylosing spondylitis or in good health (not recorded which).

CDR3 nucleotide sequence: TGTGCCAGCAGACCGACCGGGACAGGGCTGGCCAAAAACATTCAGTACTTC. Translation gives CASRPTGTGLAKNIQYF. The genes are TRBV28 and TRBJ2-4, with 9 bases fitting TRBD1. The ends lost 6 bases at V and 1 base at J; junction bases unmatched: 10. CDR1 is MDHEN and CDR2 is SYDVKM in the germline V gene. The CDR3 contains 17 residues.

This clonotype was counted only a few times. J is TRBJ1-1 and V is TRBV5-1; D gene unclear. Trimming shortened V by 4 bases and J by 4 bases, and 14 bases separated the two germline ends. This CDR3 spans 14 amino acids. The germline gives CDR1 SGHRS, CDR2 YFSETQ. The CDR3 protein is CASSLDGEGTEAFF. DNA for the CDR3: TGCGCCAGCAGCCTAGACGGGGAGGGCACTGAAGCTTTCTTT.

As concerns this clonotype: An end of the junction differs from the germline gene, which may be a read error. V usage is TRBV27 and J usage is TRBJ1-2; possibly TRBD1 for D (5 bases). From germline, CDR1 is MNHEY and CDR2 SMNVEV (reference sequence). This CDR3 spans 13 amino acids. CDR3 sequence: CANSHGDDYGYTF. The DNA of the CDR3 is TGTGCCAACAGTCACGGGGACGACTATGGCTACACCTTC.

This chain links TRBV28 with TRBJ2-2; D is undetermined. The V end lost 7 bases, the J end lost 7 bases, and 7 bases lay between the germline ends. The CDR3 contains 11 residues. Germline loops: CDR1 MDHEN, CDR2 SYDVKM. The DNA for the CDR3 is TGTGCCAGCACCGACATCGGGGAGCTGTTTTTT. Translating gives CASTDIGELFF.

CDR3 protein: CASSWIAGSNEQFF. The CDR3 DNA reads TGTGCCAGCAGTTGGATAGCGGGAAGCAATGAGCAGTTCTTC. This chain connects TRBV27 to TRBJ2-1, with 8 bases that match TRBD2. Germline V gene lookup returns CDR1 MNHEY and CDR2 SMNVEV (reference sequence). The CDR3 has 14 amino acids. J was trimmed by 6 bases and V by 4 bases; bases with no gene match: 5.

Many counts were recorded for this clonotype. J is TRBJ2-5 and V is TRBV5-5; D is possibly TRBD1 or TRBD2 (5 bases each). Trimming pared 7 bases from V and 4 bases from J, leaving 17 bases between. CDR1 and CDR2 from the germline V gene are SGHKS and YYEKEE (reference sequence). This CDR3 has 14 amino acids. For the CDR3, the DNA is TGTGCCAGCTCCCCAACAGGTCGGGGAGAGACCCAGTACTTC. It yields the protein CASSPTGRGETQYF.

The genes are TRBV5-1 and TRBJ2-1, with TRBD2 matching over 9 bases. Unmatched junction bases numbered 5, after V lost 2 bases and J lost 5 bases. The germline gives CDR1 SGHRS, CDR2 YFSETQ. The CDR3 covers 15 residues. The chain's CDR3 is CASSLGGGAHNEQFF. DNA for the CDR3: TGCGCCAGCAGCTTAGGCGGGGGGGCCCACAATGAGCAGTTCTTC.

This clonotype was seen a few times. The chain couples TRBV5-6 to TRBJ2-7; D remains unclear. Germline assignment: CDR1 SGHDT and CDR2 YYEEEE. V was pared by 2 bases and J by 0 bases, with 9 bases between. This CDR3 has 14 amino acids. For the CDR3, the DNA is TGTGCCAGCAGCTTTGGCAGGCTCTCCTACGAGCAGTACGTC. This encodes CASSFGRLSYEQYV.

Ten or more counts support this clonotype. The chain recombines TRBV9 with TRBJ2-3; 13 nucleotides line up with TRBD2. The CDR3 covers 17 residues. Unmatched junction bases numbered 2, after V lost 0 bases and J lost 1 base. Germline V lookup: CDR1 SGDLS, CDR2 YYNGEE. CDR3 region: CASSVGLAGGRTDTQYF. CDR3 nucleotide sequence: TGTGCCAGCAGCGTAGGACTAGCGGGGGGTCGCACAGATACGCAGTATTTT.

This clonotype was seen a handful of times. The chain uses TRBV5-1 and TRBJ1-1; D perhaps matches TRBD1 (6 bases). CDR1 is SGHRS, CDR2 YFSETQ, per germline. This CDR3 has 16 amino acids. V was clipped by 0 bases and J by 1 base, with 13 bases between them. The CDR3 loop is CASSLGGGPSNTEAFF. The CDR3 region has the DNA TGCGCCAGCAGCTTGGGAGGGGGACCCTCGAACACTGAAGCTTTCTTT.

This clonotype has only a few counts. The CDR3 nucleotides are TGTGCCACCAGCAGAGATAGGGGAGGACATCTCAATGAGCAGTTCTTC. This codes for CATSRDRGGHLNEQFF. The V call is TRBV15, the J call TRBJ2-1; possibly TRBD2 for D (6 bases). Per germline, CDR1 LNHNV and CDR2 YYDKDF (reference sequence). The CDR3 is made up of 16 amino acids. Trimming cost V 0 bases and J 6 bases, with 15 bases left between them.

The gene calls are TRBV10-3 and TRBJ2-3; D is possibly TRBD2 (7 bases). V was clipped by 4 bases and J by 3 bases, with 17 bases between them. The length of the CDR3 is 16 residues. The germline gives CDR1 ENHRY, CDR2 SYGVKD. The CDR3 DNA reads TGTGCCATCAGTGGGGGGGCGAGCGGGGCGACAGATACGCAGTATTTT. This gives the protein CAISGGASGATDTQYF.

This clonotype showed up just a few times. This chain links TRBV10-3 with TRBJ2-1; D not certain. CDR3 length: 14 amino acids. V was shortened by 6 bases and J by 8 bases, with 17 bases between the two germline ends. In germline, CDR1 is ENHRY, CDR2 SYGVKD. CDR3 DNA sequence: TGTGCCATCAGGGCAGGAAGAGCCGGCGATGAGCAGTTCTTC. Its protein product is CAIRAGRAGDEQFF.

This clonotype came up many times. The chain combines TRBV29-1 with TRBJ2-2; the D gene could be TRBD1 or TRBD2 (5 bases each). Germline values: CDR1 SQVTM, CDR2 ANQGSEA. V shed 6 bases and J shed 0 bases, with 14 bases lying between them. This CDR3 has 15 residues. The CDR3 DNA follows: TGCAGCGTCCTCCCGCAGGGACCGAACACCGGGGAGCTGTTTTTT. Its translation is CSVLPQGPNTGELFF.

V is TRBV6-5 and J is TRBJ1-2; D is unresolved. V lost 2 bases, J lost 5 bases, and 18 bases lay in between. Germline V gene data show CDR1 as MNHEY and CDR2 as SVGAGI. This CDR3 is 16 amino acids long. The CDR3 region is CASSYKRQQNTYGYTF. As DNA, the CDR3 is TGTGCCAGCAGTTACAAGCGGCAGCAGAACACATATGGCTACACCTTC.

The J gene is TRBJ2-7, the V gene TRBV20-1, with a tentative D call TRBD2 (6 bases). The CDR3 spans 12 residues. Trimming cost V 6 bases and J 2 bases, with 11 bases left between them. Looked up from germline, CDR1 is DFQATT and CDR2 is SNEGSKA (reference sequence). The CDR3 nucleotides read TGCAGTGCGAACGCGGGAACCTACGAGCAGTACGTC. Translating it yields CSANAGTYEQYV.

V is TRBV5-1 and J is TRBJ2-5; 8 bases are a match to TRBD1. Germline values: CDR1 SGHRS, CDR2 YFSETQ. This CDR3 contains 14 residues. V shed 7 bases and J 5 bases; nucleotides not matched to a gene: 10. CDR3 nucleotide sequence: TGCGCCAGCTGCATGGACAGGGCAGGGGAGACCCAGTACTTC. This translates into CASCMDRAGETQYF.

This clonotype was seen only a few times. This chain connects TRBV27 to TRBJ2-3, with 7 bases matching TRBD1. The CDR3 extends over 15 amino acids. The ends lost 8 bases at V and 0 bases at J; junction bases unmatched: 8. Germline CDR1 MNHEY, CDR2 SMNVEV (reference sequence). CDR3 sequence reads: CASVRLTGSTDTQYF. The CDR3 DNA reads TGTGCCAGCGTAAGGCTGACAGGGAGCACAGATACGCAGTATTTT.

This clonotype was observed many times. The rearrangement joins TRBV20-1 to TRBJ2-5; D remains ambiguous. The CDR3 covers 13 residues. From germline, CDR1 is DFQATT and CDR2 SNEGSKA (reference sequence). V was clipped by 1 base and J by 2 bases, with 8 bases between them. The DNA of the CDR3 is TGCAGTGCTAGAGTATCCCCTCAAGAGACCCAGTACTTC. Translated: CSARVSPQETQYF.

This clonotype was observed a few times. The chain uses TRBV7-2 and TRBJ2-5; D ambiguous. The germline gives CDR1 SGHTA, CDR2 FQGNSA. The CDR3 extends over 13 amino acids. With 5 bases removed from V and 5 bases from J, the gap between germline ends came to 12 bases. In nucleotides, the CDR3 is TGTGCCAGCAGCCTCCTCGGCCGGGAGACCCAGTACTTC. As protein: CASSLLGRETQYF.

This clonotype was recorded many times. The chain carries TRBV5-1 and TRBJ2-2; D is undetermined. Germline-derived CDR1 and CDR2 are SGHRS and YFSETQ. There are 15 residues in the CDR3. Trimming removed 5 bases at V and 4 bases at J, with 15 bases between. The CDR3 protein is CASRVIPESTGELFF. The CDR3 DNA is TGCGCCAGCAGGGTGATACCAGAGAGCACCGGGGAGCTGTTTTTT.

This chain joins TRBV9 and TRBJ2-7; no reliable D call. The CDR3 covers 15 residues. V was cut by 0 bases and J by 2 bases, with 12 bases left in between. Germline CDR1 reads SGDLS; CDR2 reads YYNGEE. CDR3: CASSVVGERAYEQYV. The CDR3 DNA is TGTGCCAGCAGCGTAGTCGGAGAACGAGCCTACGAGCAGTACGTC.